This T cell receptor beta chain appears in the sequencing data of a study of T cell responses to AZD1222 COVID-19 vaccine. V lost 0 bases and J lost 5; bases outside the gene matches: 9. Germline values: CDR1 SGDLS, CDR2 YYNGEE. CDR3 size: 16 residues. Assay used: immunoSEQ multiplex PCR; TCRdb lists only in-frame clones, some missing. The repertoire holds approximately 100,000 clones, around nine tenths seen once, with roughly 3.7% in the top ten. This sample comprised peripheral blood, obtained on day 0 of AZD1222 vaccination. The chain joins TRBV9 to TRBJ2-5; TRBD1 matches 8 bases. This clonotype was sampled from an adult in good health. The CDR3: CASSVASAGGAETQYF. The CDR3 region has the DNA TGTGCCAGCAGCGTAGCTTCGGCAGGGGGCGCGGAGACCCAGTACTTC.